Shown below are 32 T cell receptor beta chains from a single sample sequenced in a study of shared clonotypes between healthy human individuals. CD45RO negativity and positive selection for CCR7 defined naive CD8 cells, a population that excluded terminally differentiated effector memory CD45RA+ cells. Clones were read by immunoSEQ multiplex PCR, and TCRdb kept only the in-frame ones, dropping some. The sample lists around 1,900,000 clones, roughly 95% occurring once. Sequencing was carried out using naive CD8+ T cells from PBMCs. The receptors were sampled from a young man in good health. Some clones in this sample may be carry-over from other donors' samples.

The V gene is TRBV4-1, the J gene TRBJ2-1; 9 bases are shared with TRBD2. J gave up 0 bases and V 1 base, and 7 bases lay outside the gene matches. Germline CDR1 MGHRA, CDR2 YSYEKL. This CDR3 is built from 18 residues. The CDR3 reads CASSQVQLAGSSYNEQFF. The CDR3 nucleotides are TGCGCCAGCAGCCAAGTGCAGCTAGCGGGATCCTCCTACAATGAGCAGTTCTTC.

Concerning this clone itself: Other DNA sequences from this sample encode an identical CDR3 as well. The rearrangement uses TRBV11-2 and TRBJ2-2; D is unresolved. This CDR3 comprises 11 residues. Trimming pared 1 base from V and 8 bases from J, leaving 2 bases between. CDR1 and CDR2 from the germline V gene are SGHAT and FQNNGV. CDR3 in amino acids: CASSLVGELFF. CDR3 bases: TGTGCCAGCAGCTTAGTTGGGGAGCTGTTTTTT.

The chain has TRBV28 and TRBJ2-2, with D possibly TRBD2 on 6 matching bases. Germline values: CDR1 MDHEN, CDR2 SYDVKM. The CDR3 contains 20 residues. Deletions cut 3 bases from V and 0 bases from J, with 23 bases between. In nucleotides, the CDR3 is TGTGCCAGCAGTTTGGGGTTCCGCTGGAGGGATTCCGCGAACACCGGGGAGCTGTTTTTT. Encoded protein: CASSLGFRWRDSANTGELFF.

The J gene is TRBJ2-2, the V gene TRBV6-1; 10 nucleotides match TRBD2. V shed 4 bases, J shed 5 bases, and the junction held 4 bases outside the gene matches. Germline V CDR1 and CDR2: MNHNS, SASEGT. This CDR3 comprises 15 residues. The CDR3 loop reads CASSVISGGTGELFF. CDR3 in DNA: TGTGCCAGCAGTGTGATTAGCGGGGGGACCGGGGAGCTGTTTTTT.

This clone was observed once. The V gene is TRBV27, the J gene TRBJ2-3; 8 positions match TRBD2. With V trimmed by 1 base and J by 4 bases, 7 bases remained unmatched. The V gene's germline CDR1 is MNHEY and CDR2 SMNVEV (reference sequence). The CDR3 consists of 16 residues. The DNA of the CDR3 is TGTGCCAGCAGTTTATTCACGGCGGGAGGACCAGATACGCAGTATTTT. Its protein product is CASSLFTAGGPDTQYF.

This clone was observed once. This chain uses TRBV15 with TRBJ2-7; either TRBD1 or TRBD2 may supply D (5 bases each). This CDR3 region has 14 residues. Per germline, CDR1 LNHNV and CDR2 YYDKDF (reference sequence). Trimming left V 3 bases short and J 3 bases short, with 12 bases between. The chain's CDR3 is CATSSTGLHYEQYF. The CDR3, as DNA: TGTGCCACCAGCAGCACAGGACTCCACTACGAGCAGTACTTC.

The chain has TRBV7-3 and TRBJ2-1; maybe TRBD2 (5 bases). The CDR3 is 16 residues long. The germline gives CDR1 SGHTA, CDR2 FQGTGA. V dropped 2 bases and J dropped 1 base, with 12 bases sitting between them. This CDR3 reads CASSLHPRGSYNEQFF. In DNA, the CDR3 is TGTGCCAGCAGCTTACATCCGCGAGGGTCCTACAATGAGCAGTTCTTC.

Concerning this clone: The same CDR3 arises from other DNA sequences in this sample as well. This chain joins TRBV27 and TRBJ1-3; no firm D call. This CDR3 is built from 14 residues. V was cut by 6 bases and J by 1 base, with 10 bases left in between. Germline values: CDR1 MNHEY, CDR2 SMNVEV (reference sequence). CDR3 sequence: CASSPVGSGNTIYF. Written as DNA, the CDR3 is TGTGCCAGCAGCCCAGTTGGGTCTGGAAACACCATATATTTT.

The chain is built from TRBV28 and TRBJ2-5, with D possibly matching TRBD2 (6 bases). Deletions cut 3 bases from V and 6 bases from J, with 8 bases between. Germline V gene data show CDR1 as MDHEN and CDR2 as SYDVKM. This CDR3 has 12 residues. CDR3 amino acids: CASSFRGKTQYF. DNA of the CDR3: TGTGCCAGCAGTTTTCGGGGGAAGACCCAGTACTTC. Full variable domain (missing parts from reference TRBV28 and TRBJ2-5): DVKVTQSSRYLVKRTGEKVFLECVQDMDHENMFWYRQDPGLGLRLIYFSYDVKMKEKGDIPEGYSVSREKKERFSLILESASTNQTSMYLCASSFRGKTQYFGPGTRLLVL.

For this clone: Additional DNA sequences in this sample encode the identical CDR3. The chain combines TRBV4-1 with TRBJ2-3, with no clear D. Trimming took 1 base from V and 4 from J, leaving 3 bases between them. This CDR3 contains 12 residues. Per the germline V gene, CDR1 is MGHRA and CDR2 is YSYEKL. As DNA, the CDR3 is TGCGCCAGCAGCCAAGTGTCAGATACGCAGTATTTT. Translated: CASSQVSDTQYF.

The J gene is TRBJ2-7, the V gene TRBV2; TRBD1 aligns across 7 bases. Germline V gene lookup returns CDR1 SNHLY and CDR2 FYNNEI. This CDR3 is built from 13 residues. V lost 8 bases and J lost 3; bases outside the gene matches: 7. The CDR3 sequence is CASGEGAVYEQYF. CDR3 sequence (DNA): TGTGCCAGCGGCGAGGGGGCGGTCTACGAGCAGTACTTC.

J is TRBJ1-5 and V is TRBV28; D perhaps matches TRBD1 (6 bases). The CDR3 sequence is 16 residues long. The ends were cut back, 5 bases at V and 3 bases at J, with 17 bases in the middle. Germline CDR1 is MDHEN and CDR2 is SYDVKM. CDR3 nucleotides: TGTGCCAGCAGTCCAACCCTCGGACAGTACAATCAGCCCCAGCATTTT. Translation: CASSPTLGQYNQPQHF.

V and J are TRBV7-3 and TRBJ2-7, with D possibly being TRBD2 (7 bases). Germline lookup yields CDR1 SGHTA and CDR2 FQGTGA. The CDR3 has 15 amino acids. Trimming removed 2 bases at V and 5 bases at J, with 16 bases between. CDR3 residues: CASSLLGGARNEQYF. CDR3 bases: TGTGCCAGCAGCTTATTAGGGGGGGCGCGGAACGAGCAGTACTTC.

Notes on this clone: The same CDR3 also results from other DNA sequences found in this sample. The rearrangement joins TRBV6-5 to TRBJ2-1, with 10 bases fitting TRBD2. The J segment lost 4 bases and the V segment lost 0 bases, leaving 3 bases of the junction unmatched. Germline V gives CDR1 MNHEY, CDR2 SVGAGI. CDR3 size: 16 residues. In nucleotides, the CDR3 is TGTGCCAGCAGTTACTCCTGGACTAGCGGATACAATGAGCAGTTCTTC. This translates into CASSYSWTSGYNEQFF.

The table lists this clone with a count of one. The chain links TRBV28 to TRBJ2-7; D remains ambiguous. V lost 2 bases, J lost 1 base, and 6 bases lay in between. This CDR3 has 13 residues. Per germline, CDR1 MDHEN and CDR2 SYDVKM. CDR3 amino acids: CASSLEISYEQYF. CDR3 DNA sequence: TGTGCCAGCAGTTTAGAGATTTCCTACGAGCAGTACTTC.

This clone has a handful of counts. The chain uses TRBV5-6 and TRBJ1-2; 7 bases fit TRBD1. After removal of 5 bases from V and 3 bases from J, the junction contained 10 bases not matched to a gene. The CDR3 runs 15 residues. The V gene's germline CDR1 is SGHDT and CDR2 YYEEEE. The CDR3 sequence is CASRPQGTHYYGYTF. The CDR3 DNA follows: TGTGCCAGCAGACCACAGGGGACACATTACTATGGCTACACCTTC.

The V gene is TRBV5-4, the J gene TRBJ2-3; a possible D gene is TRBD2 (5 bases). Trimming cost V 1 base and J 5 bases, with 20 bases left between them. The length of the CDR3 is 17 residues. Germline loops: CDR1 SGHNT, CDR2 YYREEE (reference sequence). The CDR3 DNA reads TGTGCCAGCAGCTTGTTACCCCCTCGGGAAATGATAGATACGCAGTATTTT. This encodes CASSLLPPREMIDTQYF.

This clone was observed once. The V gene is TRBV29-1, the J gene TRBJ2-7; 10 nucleotides align to TRBD1. CDR3 length: 13 residues. Trimming cost V 6 bases and J 7 bases; bases outside gene matches: 9. The germline V gene encodes CDR1 SQVTM and CDR2 ANQGSEA. The CDR3 DNA is TGCAGCGTCGCCGGGACAGGGGCTGGGGAGCAGTACTTC. Translating gives CSVAGTGAGEQYF.

The chain has TRBV7-9 and TRBJ2-3; D is perhaps TRBD2 (5 bases). With 3 bases removed from V and 5 bases from J, the gap between germline ends came to 12 bases. The germline CDR1 and CDR2 sequences are SEHNR and FQNEAQ (reference sequence). The CDR3 has 14 amino acids. The CDR3 DNA follows: TGTGCCAGCAGCTTCATCGGGATCGGAGATACGCAGTATTTT. It codes for CASSFIGIGDTQYF.

A word on this clone: The sample carries other DNA sequences with the same CDR3. This sequence joins TRBV29-1 and TRBJ2-1, with TRBD2 matching over 7 bases. Germline V gene lookup returns CDR1 SQVTM and CDR2 ANQGSEA. With V trimmed by 0 bases and J by 0 bases, 5 bases remained unmatched. CDR3 length: 16 residues. As DNA, the CDR3 is TGCAGCGTTGAAGATCGGGGCGGGAGCTCCTACAATGAGCAGTTCTTC. Translating gives CSVEDRGGSSYNEQFF.

The genes are TRBV7-9 and TRBJ1-2, with D tentatively TRBD1 (5 bases). Trimming left V 5 bases short and J 4 bases short, with 11 bases between. Germline-derived CDR1 and CDR2 are SEHNR and FQNEAQ (reference sequence). The CDR3 is 13 amino acids. The CDR3 sequence is CASSPRGVYGYTF. In DNA form, the CDR3 reads TGTGCCAGCAGCCCCCGGGGGGTCTATGGCTACACCTTC.

This chain connects TRBV6-1 to TRBJ1-1; no clear D gene. From germline, CDR1 is MNHNS and CDR2 SASEGT. V gave up 7 bases and J gave up 4 bases, with 16 bases separating them. The CDR3 totals 14 residues. CDR3 sequence: CASTVMVVGTEAFF. The DNA of the CDR3 is TGTGCCAGCACTGTAATGGTGGTGGGCACTGAAGCTTTCTTT.

This clone was seen once. The chain employs TRBV9 and TRBJ1-4; D uncertain. The CDR3 runs to 15 residues. Trimming stripped 3 bases from V and 0 bases from J, with 9 bases between. Germline lookup yields CDR1 SGDLS and CDR2 YYNGEE. The CDR3 reads CASSGNSATNEKLFF. Written as DNA, the CDR3 is TGTGCCAGCAGCGGCAACAGCGCAACTAATGAAAAACTGTTTTTT.

Note on this clone: Different DNA sequences within this sample yield the same CDR3. The chain recombines TRBV4-1 with TRBJ1-1, with D perhaps matching TRBD1 (6 bases). Germline CDR1 and CDR2: MGHRA and YSYEKL. The CDR3 runs to 14 residues. V lost 6 bases and J lost 0, with 11 bases in between. In DNA form, the CDR3 reads TGCGCCAGCAGTCACAGGGAAATGAACACTGAAGCTTTCTTT. The encoded protein is CASSHREMNTEAFF.

For this clone: The same CDR3 also results from other DNA sequences found in this sample. The chain's CDR3 is CASSQGSGRSSYEQYF. For the CDR3, the DNA is TGCGCCAGCAGCCAAGGGAGTGGGCGGTCAAGCTACGAGCAGTACTTC. The J gene is TRBJ2-7, the V gene TRBV4-3; D is unresolved. Germline loops: CDR1 LGHNA, CDR2 YSLEER. V was clipped by 1 base and J by 3 bases, with 16 bases between them. The CDR3 runs to 16 residues.

In its sample, this clone was seen once. Here the CDR3 DNA reads TGCGCCAGCAGCTTGTGGGTTGGGGAGACCCAGTACTTC. This codes for CASSLWVGETQYF. The chain employs TRBV5-1 and TRBJ2-5; D gene uncertain. The CDR3 contains 13 residues. V shed 1 base and J shed 5 bases, with 9 bases lying between them. In germline, CDR1 is SGHRS, CDR2 YFSETQ.

In nucleotides, the CDR3 is TGTGCCAGCAACTCGGGCGCGTCCTCCTACGAGCAGTACTTC. Its protein is CASNSGASSYEQYF. The rearrangement links TRBV9 to TRBJ2-7; no clear D gene. CDR1 and CDR2 from the germline V gene are SGDLS and YYNGEE. This CDR3 region has 14 residues. The V end was cut by 6 bases, the J end by 0 bases, with 13 bases between. The variable domain in full, with the rest retrieved from reference TRBV9 and TRBJ2-7, is DSGVTQTPKHLITATGQRVTLRCSPRSGDLSVYWYQQSLDQGLQFLIQYYNGEERAKGNILERFSAQQFPDLHSELNLSSLELGDSALYFCASNSGASSYEQYFGPGTRLTVT.

The chain combines TRBV7-3 with TRBJ2-7; D call uncertain. The V and J ends lost 5 bases and 6 bases respectively, with 8 bases between them. CDR1 SGHTA and CDR2 FQGTGA come from the germline V gene. This CDR3 comprises 11 residues. The DNA of the CDR3 is TGTGCCAGCAGCCCCCACCCCGAGCAGTACTTC. The encoded protein is CASSPHPEQYF.

V gene TRBV7-2 combines with J gene TRBJ2-1; D possibly corresponds to TRBD2 (5 bases). With 5 bases removed from V and 5 bases from J, the gap between germline ends came to 16 bases. CDR3 size: 15 residues. Germline lookup yields CDR1 SGHTA and CDR2 FQGNSA. CDR3 amino acids: CASSAQIGRNNEQFF. Written as DNA, the CDR3 is TGTGCCAGCAGCGCACAGATAGGGAGAAACAATGAGCAGTTCTTC.

The chain links TRBV18 to TRBJ2-2; the D is unclear. The CDR3 contains 14 residues. Deletions cut 1 base from V and 8 bases from J, with 11 bases between. The germline V gene encodes CDR1 KGHSH and CDR2 LQKENI. The CDR3, as DNA: TGTGCCAGCTCACCACACCCACGATGGGGGGAGCTGTTTTTT. It translates to CASSPHPRWGELFF. Drawing the rest from reference TRBV18 and TRBJ2-2, the complete variable domain is NAGVMQNPRHLVRRRGQEARLRCSPMKGHSHVYWYRQLPEEGLKFMVYLQKENIIDESGMPKERFSAEFPKEGPSILRIQQVVRGDSAAYFCASSPHPRWGELFFGEGSRLTVL.

The J gene is TRBJ2-3, the V gene TRBV9, with a tentative D call TRBD2 (6 bases). The CDR3 has 16 residues. Germline V gene sequence: CDR1 SGDLS, CDR2 YYNGEE. The germline V and J ends were trimmed by 5 bases and 2 bases, with 18 bases remaining between them. CDR3 DNA sequence: TGTGCCAGCAGGCCCCCCACGGCGGGACTCACAGATACGCAGTATTTT. Protein: CASRPPTAGLTDTQYF.

This clone was counted only a few times. The same CDR3 is also encoded by other DNA sequences in this sample. This chain joins TRBV27 and TRBJ1-5; TRBD1 might be the D (5 bases). Deletions cut 3 bases from V and 2 bases from J, with 8 bases between. CDR1 is MNHEY and CDR2 is SMNVEV in the germline V gene (reference sequence). The CDR3 extends over 14 amino acids. The CDR3 reads CASSLLGRNQPQHF. The CDR3 nucleotides are TGTGCCAGCAGTTTGTTGGGGCGCAATCAGCCCCAGCATTTT.